The 14 T cell receptor beta chains listed next were all sequenced from one sample in a study of blood T cells in healthy people across ages. Next came a second PCR, run for roughly 6 to 11 cycles, which used a sample-barcoded 5' primer along with a J-beta primer mix. One entry per CDR3 protein, called by TCRdb with MiXCR from the 5' RACE reads. The sample holds some 760,000 distinct CDR3 sequences, around a quarter seen once. This sample was shared with a second study, whose subject was T cells of mothers and their children.

The sequenced sample consisted of blood. The receptors stem from a boy between 5 and 17 years old in good health.

This clonotype was recorded at least ten times. This rearrangement joins TRBV4-1 to TRBJ1-2, with D perhaps TRBD1 (5 bases). There are 15 residues in the CDR3. V was shortened by 4 bases and J by 2 bases, with 14 bases between the two germline ends. Germline values: CDR1 MGHRA, CDR2 YSYEKL. CDR3 coding DNA: TGCGCCAGCAGCCGCCTGGAGGCAGGGAACTATGGCTACACCTTC. Residues: CASSRLEAGNYGYTF.

In its sample, this clonotype was seen a few times. The genes are TRBV12-5 and TRBJ2-7; TRBD1 is a possible D gene (5 bases). Germline-derived CDR1 and CDR2 are LGHNT and FRNRAP. The CDR3 is 14 residues long. The ends were cut back, 5 bases at V and 4 bases at J, with 15 bases in the middle. CDR3 residues: CASGLLPDNYEQYF. The CDR3 DNA reads as TGTGCTAGTGGTCTCCTTCCGGACAATTACGAGCAGTACTTC. The whole variable domain, remainder taken from reference TRBV12-5 and TRBJ2-7, is DARVTQTPRHKVTEMGQEVTMRCQPILGHNTVFWYRQTMMQGLELLAYFRNRAPLDDSGMPKDRFSAEMPDATLATLKIQPSEPRDSAVYFCASGLLPDNYEQYFGPGTRLTVT.

The chain uses TRBV28 and TRBJ1-6; maybe TRBD1 (5 bases). V was clipped by 2 bases and J by 8 bases, with 13 bases between them. Germline V gives CDR1 MDHEN, CDR2 SYDVKM. The CDR3 has 15 residues. The CDR3 protein is CASSLLGREDSPLHF. Here the CDR3 DNA reads TGTGCCAGCAGTTTACTTGGCAGGGAAGATTCACCCCTCCACTTT.

The chain recombines TRBV12-3 or TRBV12-4 with TRBJ1-2; D is possibly TRBD1 (5 bases). The CDR3 contains 15 residues. Trimming cost V 7 bases and J 5 bases, with 20 bases left between them. The CDR3 is CASNIGEGMDYGYTF. The CDR3 bases are TGTGCCAGCAACATCGGAGAGGGGATGGATTATGGCTACACCTTC.

This clonotype was seen only a few times. The gene calls are TRBV28 and TRBJ2-5, with D perhaps matching TRBD1 or TRBD2 (6 bases each). V lost 2 bases, J lost 4 bases, and 11 bases lay in between. The CDR3 contains 14 residues. The germline gives CDR1 MDHEN, CDR2 SYDVKM. CDR3 DNA: TGTGCCAGCAGTTTAGGGGGGACATCAGAGACCCAGTACTTC. Translation gives CASSLGGTSETQYF.

This clonotype was counted once. Germline and junction disagree at one end, which may indicate a read error. The chain recombines TRBV12-3 or TRBV12-4 with TRBJ2-3, with D unclear. CDR3 length: 11 residues. CDR3 protein: CASLRTDAQYF. CDR3 bases: TGTGCCAGCCTAAGAACAGATGCGCAGTATTTT.

This clonotype was seen a few times. The J gene is TRBJ1-2, the V gene TRBV5-8, with TRBD1 identical over 8 bases. V dropped 0 bases and J dropped 2; count of bases not matched to a gene: 3. CDR3 size: 15 residues. Germline CDR1 is SGHTS and CDR2 is YDEGEE. Here the CDR3 reads CASSLVWDRNYGYTF. In DNA form, the CDR3 reads TGTGCCAGCAGCTTGGTGTGGGACAGGAACTATGGCTACACCTTC.

The CDR3 reads CASSFVGRRETQYF. In nucleotides, the CDR3 is TGTGCCAGCAGTTTTGTGGGGAGGCGGGAGACCCAGTACTTC. The chain carries TRBV27 and TRBJ2-5, with a weak D call TRBD2 (6 bases). Germline V gene sequence: CDR1 MNHEY, CDR2 SMNVEV (reference sequence). The CDR3 sequence is 14 residues long. V lost 3 bases to trimming and J lost 5 bases, with 13 bases between them.

This clonotype was counted a few times. The gene calls are TRBV4-2 and TRBJ2-7; D call uncertain. CDR3 length equals 14 residues. Germline V gene data show CDR1 as LGHNA and CDR2 as YNFKEQ. V gave up 1 base and J gave up 0 bases, with 7 bases separating them. CDR3 bases: TGTGCCAGCAGCCAAGTAAGCCTCTCCTACGAGCAGTACTTC. Its translation: CASSQVSLSYEQYF.

This clonotype was picked up a small number of times. The J gene is TRBJ2-1, the V gene TRBV14; TRBD2 might be the D (5 bases). The CDR3 contains 16 residues. Germline V gene sequence: CDR1 SGHDN, CDR2 FVKESK. V lost 1 base to trimming and J lost 4 bases, with 14 bases between them. CDR3 nucleotides: TGTGCCAGCAGCCAAGCGCAGCGGAGTCCTTACAATGAGCAGTTCTTC. This translates into CASSQAQRSPYNEQFF.

This rearrangement joins TRBV4-2 to TRBJ2-6, with D uncertain. Germline CDR1 is LGHNA and CDR2 is YNFKEQ. Trimming removed 0 bases from V and 5 bases from J, with 5 bases in between. This CDR3 has 14 residues. CDR3 in amino acids: CASSQELRANVLTF. DNA of the CDR3: TGTGCCAGCAGCCAAGAGCTTAGGGCCAACGTCCTGACTTTC.

The J gene is TRBJ2-2, the V gene TRBV24-1, with D perhaps matching TRBD2 (6 bases). Trimming removed 4 bases at V and 2 bases at J, with 13 bases between. The CDR3 length is 16 residues. CDR1 and CDR2 from the germline V gene are KGHDR and SFDVKD. CDR3 protein: CATSDAGPPNTGELFF. Written as DNA, the CDR3 is TGTGCCACCAGTGACGCGGGACCCCCAAACACCGGGGAGCTGTTTTTT.

A few counts support this clonotype. The CDR3 DNA sequence: TGTGCCAGCAGCCTCAGACAGCGATACAATGAGCAGTTCTTC. It yields the protein CASSLRQRYNEQFF. The chain combines TRBV14 with TRBJ2-1, with a weak D call TRBD1 (5 bases). This CDR3 has 14 amino acids. CDR1 is SGHDN and CDR2 is FVKESK in the germline V gene. The V and J ends lost 4 bases and 4 bases respectively, with 11 bases between them.

This clonotype was observed a handful of times. The chain is built from TRBV10-1 and TRBJ2-5, with D perhaps matching TRBD2 (6 bases). CDR1 is WNHNN, CDR2 SYGVQD, per germline (reference sequence). V dropped 6 bases and J dropped 3 bases, with 11 bases sitting between them. The CDR3 loop spans 13 amino acids. CDR3 sequence: CASSRGGEETQYF. In DNA, the CDR3 is TGCGCCAGCAGCAGAGGAGGGGAAGAGACCCAGTACTTC.